The 31 T cell receptor beta chains below were found in one sample sequenced in a study of cytomegalovirus exposure and HLA in healthy donors. Data came from immunoSEQ multiplex PCR; TCRdb stores just in-frame clones and leaves some out. Of about 78,000 clones detected, about 95% appear once; the ten largest clones hold 1.6%. The sample comprised PBMCs. Source of these receptors: a man between 18 and 29 years old in good health and CMV-seropositive.

This clone came up once. The chain couples TRBV27 to TRBJ2-4; TRBD1 might be the D (5 bases). V was clipped by 3 bases and J by 0 bases, with 12 bases between them. Germline V gene lookup returns CDR1 MNHEY and CDR2 SMNVEV (reference sequence). This CDR3 has 16 amino acids. In DNA form, the CDR3 reads TGTGCCAGCAGTTTCCGTTCAGGGCTAGCCAAAAACATTCAGTACTTC. It specifies CASSFRSGLAKNIQYF.

This chain joins TRBV28 and TRBJ2-1; D not certain. CDR1 and CDR2 from the germline V gene are MDHEN and SYDVKM. The CDR3 totals 11 residues. V dropped 7 bases and J dropped 7 bases, with 8 bases sitting between them. For the CDR3, the DNA is TGTGCCAGCACCAAGACAAATGAGCAGTTCTTC. This encodes CASTKTNEQFF.

The chain employs TRBV21-1 and TRBJ2-1; TRBD2 is the table's D call and was not checked against the DNA. TRBV21-1 is deemed a pseudogene. This CDR3 is 14 amino acids long. The CDR3 reads CASSNVGGTNEQFF. For the CDR3, the DNA is TGTGCCAGCAGCAACGTAGGAGGAACGAATGAGCAGTTCTTC.

The chain has TRBV5-1 and TRBJ2-2; 8 bases are shared with TRBD2. The CDR3 has 14 amino acids. J lost 4 bases, V lost 4 bases, and 3 bases had no gene match. Germline V CDR1 and CDR2: SGHRS, YFSETQ. CDR3 loop: CASSGTSGTGELFF. In DNA form, the CDR3 reads TGCGCCAGCAGCGGCACTAGCGGCACCGGGGAGCTGTTTTTT.

This rearrangement joins TRBV25-1 to TRBJ2-7, with 10 bases fitting TRBD1. Germline trimming cut 3 bases from V and 5 bases from J; bases unmatched to any gene: 4. This CDR3 is 14 amino acids long. Germline assignment: CDR1 MGHDK and CDR2 SYGVNS. The CDR3 DNA is TGTGCCAGCAGTGATGGACAGGGGGTCGACGAGCAGTACTTC. It translates to CASSDGQGVDEQYF.

This chain links TRBV10-1 with TRBJ1-1; the match to TRBD1 covers 10 bases. J was trimmed by 6 bases and V by 3 bases; bases with no gene match: 4. This CDR3 comprises 14 residues. The germline gives CDR1 WNHNN, CDR2 SYGVQD (reference sequence). CDR3 in amino acids: CASSEDRGLSEAFF. For the CDR3, the DNA is TGCGCCAGCAGTGAAGACAGGGGGCTGTCTGAAGCTTTCTTT.

The chain couples TRBV6-1 to TRBJ2-3; 11 nucleotides match TRBD2. The germline V gene has CDR1 MNHNS and CDR2 SASEGT. This CDR3 comprises 14 residues. Unmatched junction bases numbered 7, after V lost 10 bases and J lost 4 bases. CDR3 DNA: TGTGCCACTAAGACTAGCGGGACCGCAGATACGCAGTATTTT. As protein: CATKTSGTADTQYF.

The V and J genes are TRBV27 and TRBJ1-2; a weak D match, TRBD1 (5 bases). Trimming removed 6 bases from V and 6 bases from J, with 14 bases in between. Per the germline V gene, CDR1 is MNHEY and CDR2 is SMNVEV (reference sequence). The CDR3 extends over 13 amino acids. The CDR3 loop reads CASSDQGVDGYTF. The CDR3 DNA follows: TGTGCCAGCAGCGACCAGGGTGTCGATGGCTACACCTTC.

CDR3 in amino acids: CASSLHRVNQPQHF. CDR3 sequence (DNA): TGCGCCAGCAGCTTACACAGGGTTAATCAGCCCCAGCATTTT. The V call is TRBV4-1, the J call TRBJ1-5; a possible D gene is TRBD1 (6 bases). Germline-derived CDR1 and CDR2 are MGHRA and YSYEKL. Between the trimmed V and J ends, which lost 5 bases and 4 bases, there was a span of 12 bases. This CDR3 has 14 residues.

The chain has TRBV28 and TRBJ1-3; no clear D. The length of the CDR3 is 16 residues. Germline loops: CDR1 MDHEN, CDR2 SYDVKM. Trimming cost V 2 bases and J 0 bases, with 11 bases left between them. The CDR3 DNA reads as TGTGCCAGCAGTTTACGGTTCCACGGCTCTGGAAACACCATATATTTT. Amino acids: CASSLRFHGSGNTIYF.

V is TRBV19 and J is TRBJ1-5; D unclear. CDR3 length: 13 amino acids. V lost 6 bases and J lost 6, with 12 bases in between. The germline gives CDR1 LNHDA, CDR2 SQIVND (reference sequence). CDR3 sequence reads: CASRVGASQPQHF. The CDR3 DNA follows: TGTGCCAGTAGGGTAGGAGCCAGTCAGCCCCAGCATTTT.

About this clone itself: Other nucleotide sequences from this sample produce the same CDR3. The J gene is TRBJ2-1, the V gene TRBV7-3; D remains unclear. This CDR3 has 14 residues. The germline V and J ends were trimmed by 5 bases and 5 bases, with 13 bases remaining between them. The V gene's germline CDR1 is SGHTA and CDR2 FQGTGA. The CDR3 DNA sequence: TGTGCCAGCAGCCTAAATGCGATTAACAATGAGCAGTTCTTC. Its translation is CASSLNAINNEQFF.

As for this clone: Sequence at one end of the junction differs from germline and may be a read error. This chain connects TRBV9 to TRBJ2-1; perhaps TRBD2 as D (7 bases). There are 15 residues in the CDR3. Germline V lookup: CDR1 SGDLS, CDR2 YYNGEE. The CDR3 DNA follows: TGTGCCAGCAGGGTAGGGGGAGGGCCGCACAATGAGCAGTTCTTC. Its translation is CASRVGGGPHNEQFF. The full variable domain, its missing parts supplied by reference TRBV9 and TRBJ2-1, is DSGVTQTPKHLITATGQRVTLRCSPRSGDLSVYWYQQSLDQGLQFLIQYYNGEERAKGNILERFSAQQFPDLHSELNLSSLELGDSALYFCASRVGGGPHNEQFFGPGTRLTVL.

The table lists this clone with a count of one. The chain carries TRBV2 and TRBJ2-1, with D possibly being TRBD1 (5 bases). Germline assignment: CDR1 SNHLY and CDR2 FYNNEI. V was shortened by 5 bases and J by 5 bases, with 16 bases between the two germline ends. CDR3 length: 15 amino acids. CDR3 sequence: CASSYPLGRDNEQFF. CDR3 coding DNA: TGTGCCAGCAGTTATCCGCTCGGCAGGGACAATGAGCAGTTCTTC.

This chain links TRBV7-3 with TRBJ1-1; the D is unclear. This CDR3 contains 13 residues. Germline CDR1 and CDR2: SGHTA and FQGTGA. Trimming cost V 5 bases and J 4 bases, with 11 bases left between them. CDR3: CASSPSTVTEAFF. The DNA for the CDR3 is TGTGCCAGCAGCCCATCTACCGTCACTGAAGCTTTCTTT.

This chain links TRBV29-1 with TRBJ2-4, with 8 bases matching TRBD1. Germline V lookup: CDR1 SQVTM, CDR2 ANQGSEA. Losses at the gene ends were 5 bases for V and 8 bases for J; bases not matched to a gene: 11. This CDR3 spans 14 amino acids. CDR3 residues: CSVSQGAVNDIQYF. The DNA of the CDR3 is TGCAGCGTTTCTCAGGGGGCGGTGAACGACATTCAGTACTTC.

J is TRBJ2-1 and V is TRBV27; D possibly corresponds to TRBD1 (5 bases). The CDR3 extends over 14 amino acids. Germline V lookup: CDR1 MNHEY, CDR2 SMNVEV (reference sequence). Trimming pared 6 bases from V and 2 bases from J, leaving 11 bases between. The CDR3 DNA follows: TGTGCCAGCAGGCCAGGGTCTCCCTACAATGAGCAGTTCTTC. It encodes CASRPGSPYNEQFF.

The CDR3 DNA reads as TGTGCCAGCAGTTACTCGTCGGACAATGAGCAGTTCTTC. Encoded protein: CASSYSSDNEQFF. The chain recombines TRBV6-5 with TRBJ2-1; D is unresolved. Germline V gene lookup returns CDR1 MNHEY and CDR2 SVGAGI. The CDR3 sequence is 13 residues long. V lost 0 bases, J lost 5 bases, and 5 bases lay in between.

The genes are TRBV13 and TRBJ2-7; 10 nucleotides line up with TRBD1. The CDR3 totals 14 residues. Trimming removed 5 bases from V and 7 bases from J; junction bases left unmatched: 8. The germline V gene encodes CDR1 PRHDT and CDR2 FYEKMQ (reference sequence). CDR3 nucleotide sequence: TGTGCCAGCAGCCATTGGGACAGGGGTAGTGAGCAGTACTTC. Residues: CASSHWDRGSEQYF.

The rearrangement uses TRBV28 and TRBJ2-7, with D unresolved. The CDR3 consists of 12 residues. Germline assignment: CDR1 MDHEN and CDR2 SYDVKM. V was trimmed by 6 bases and J by 6 bases, leaving 12 bases between them. The CDR3 spells CASSPLPLEQYF. The CDR3 DNA reads TGTGCCAGCAGCCCACTTCCGCTCGAGCAGTACTTC.

This clone has more than one count but fewer than ten. The chain employs TRBV28 and TRBJ1-5; D is undetermined. CDR3 length: 16 amino acids. Trimming took 1 base from V and 0 from J, leaving 10 bases between them. CDR1 MDHEN and CDR2 SYDVKM come from the germline V gene. CDR3 DNA: TGTGCCAGCAGTTTATACGTCAGTTATAGCAATCAGCCCCAGCATTTT. It translates to CASSLYVSYSNQPQHF.

This clone was picked up one time. V gene TRBV2 combines with J gene TRBJ2-7, with 7 bases identical to TRBD1. The CDR3 totals 16 residues. CDR1 and CDR2 (germline): SNHLY, FYNNEI. With 0 bases clipped from V and 2 bases from J, the junction kept 7 bases outside the gene matches. CDR3: CASSEALRTGPYEQYF. The CDR3 DNA reads TGTGCCAGCAGTGAAGCGCTTAGGACAGGACCCTACGAGCAGTACTTC.

The V and J genes are TRBV5-6 and TRBJ2-3; TRBD2 aligns across 8 bases. CDR1 and CDR2 from the germline V gene are SGHDT and YYEEEE. This CDR3 is built from 16 residues. Trimming removed 0 bases from V and 1 base from J; junction bases left unmatched: 4. CDR3 bases: TGTGCCAGCAGCTTGGTAGAGACTAGCGGCACAGATACGCAGTATTTT. As protein: CASSLVETSGTDTQYF.

The gene calls are TRBV27 and TRBJ1-1; 7 positions match TRBD1. CDR3 length: 12 amino acids. The germline CDR1 and CDR2 sequences are MNHEY and SMNVEV (reference sequence). Unmatched junction bases numbered 5, after V lost 5 bases and J lost 8 bases. The CDR3 reads CASSPPGQEAFF. The CDR3 DNA follows: TGTGCCAGCAGTCCCCCGGGACAGGAAGCTTTCTTT.

This clone was seen once. The rearrangement joins TRBV28 to TRBJ2-7, with TRBD1 matching 8 bases. J was trimmed by 0 bases and V by 11 bases; bases with no gene match: 3. The germline V gene has CDR1 MDHEN and CDR2 SYDVKM. The CDR3 covers 12 residues. CDR3 region: CAVRGLSYEQYF. In nucleotides, the CDR3 is TGTGCCGTCAGGGGGCTCTCCTACGAGCAGTACTTC. The complete variable domain, with remaining parts taken from reference TRBV28 and TRBJ2-7, reads DVKVTQSSRYLVKRTGEKVFLECVQDMDHENMFWYRQDPGLGLRLIYFSYDVKMKEKGDIPEGYSVSREKKERFSLILESASTNQTSMYLCAVRGLSYEQYFGPGTRLTVT.

This chain joins TRBV30 and TRBJ1-4; no definite D call. The CDR3 sequence is 15 residues long. V was shortened by 2 bases and J by 0 bases, with 10 bases between the two germline ends. The germline V gene encodes CDR1 GTSNPN and CDR2 SVGIG (reference sequence). CDR3 region: CAWSPGGATNEKLFF. In DNA form, the CDR3 reads TGTGCCTGGAGTCCCGGAGGAGCAACTAATGAAAAACTGTTTTTT.

The CDR3 nucleotides read TGTGCCAGCTCACCCGACGGGACTGCCTATGGCTACACCTTC. Its translation is CASSPDGTAYGYTF. The chain recombines TRBV18 with TRBJ1-2; weak D call: TRBD1 (5 bases). Trimming removed 3 bases from V and 4 bases from J, with 12 bases in between. CDR1 KGHSH and CDR2 LQKENI come from the germline V gene. This CDR3 region has 14 residues.

The rearrangement joins TRBV5-8 to TRBJ2-1; 11 bases line up with TRBD2. V shed 4 bases and J 3 bases; nucleotides not matched to a gene: 12. The CDR3 totals 18 residues. Germline assignment: CDR1 SGHTS and CDR2 YDEGEE. The CDR3 sequence is CASSRRIAGGPNYNEQFF. CDR3 in DNA: TGTGCCAGCAGCCGACGGATAGCGGGAGGGCCTAACTACAATGAGCAGTTCTTC.

This chain joins TRBV30 and TRBJ1-5; no clear D gene. The CDR3 spans 14 residues. Germline V CDR1 and CDR2: GTSNPN, SVGIG (reference sequence). V was pared by 0 bases and J by 7 bases, with 13 bases between. The CDR3 coding sequence is TGTGCCTGGAGTGTAAGTTTAAGAGGGCAGCCCCAGCATTTT. It is translated as CAWSVSLRGQPQHF. Full variable domain (outside the CDR3, taken from reference TRBV30 and TRBJ1-5): SQTIHQWPATLVQPVGSPLSLECTVEGTSNPNLYWYRQAAGRGLQLLFYSVGIGQISSEVPQNLSASRPQDRQFILSSKKLLLSDSGFYLCAWSVSLRGQPQHFGDGTRLSIL.

V is TRBV9 and J is TRBJ2-7; 11 nucleotides align to TRBD1. The germline V gene encodes CDR1 SGDLS and CDR2 YYNGEE. This CDR3 region has 15 residues. Germline trimming cut 3 bases from V and 5 bases from J; bases unmatched to any gene: 7. Here the CDR3 DNA reads TGTGCCAGCAGCGATACCGGGACAGGGGGTGACGAGCAGTACTTC. Its translation: CASSDTGTGGDEQYF. Together with reference TRBV9 and TRBJ2-7, the CDR3 gives the full variable domain: DSGVTQTPKHLITATGQRVTLRCSPRSGDLSVYWYQQSLDQGLQFLIQYYNGEERAKGNILERFSAQQFPDLHSELNLSSLELGDSALYFCASSDTGTGGDEQYFGPGTRLTVT.

This chain connects TRBV28 to TRBJ1-5; 7 positions agree with TRBD1. The CDR3 has 16 amino acids. The germline V gene has CDR1 MDHEN and CDR2 SYDVKM. The J segment lost 4 bases and the V segment lost 3 bases, leaving 9 bases of the junction unmatched. CDR3 protein: CASSFRPGTDNQPQHF. The CDR3 nucleotides read TGTGCCAGCAGTTTTCGCCCCGGGACAGATAATCAGCCCCAGCATTTT.